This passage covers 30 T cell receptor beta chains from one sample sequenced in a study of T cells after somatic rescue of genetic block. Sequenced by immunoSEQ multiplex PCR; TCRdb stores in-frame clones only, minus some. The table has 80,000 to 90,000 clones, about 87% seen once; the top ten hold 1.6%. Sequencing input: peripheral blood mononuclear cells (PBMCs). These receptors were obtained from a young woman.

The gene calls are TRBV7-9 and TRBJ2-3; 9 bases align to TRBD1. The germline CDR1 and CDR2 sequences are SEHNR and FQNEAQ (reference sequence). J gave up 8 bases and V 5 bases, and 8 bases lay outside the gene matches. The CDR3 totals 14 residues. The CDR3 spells CASSQGTGSGTQYF. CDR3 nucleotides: TGTGCCAGCAGCCAGGGGACAGGGTCCGGTACGCAGTATTTT.

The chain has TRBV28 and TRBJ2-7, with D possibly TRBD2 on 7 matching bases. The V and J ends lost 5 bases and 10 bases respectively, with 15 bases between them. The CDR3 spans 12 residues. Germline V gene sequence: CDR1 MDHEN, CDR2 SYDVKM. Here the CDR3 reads CASSPTGRGQYF. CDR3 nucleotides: TGTGCCAGCAGTCCCACAGGGAGGGGCCAGTACTTC.

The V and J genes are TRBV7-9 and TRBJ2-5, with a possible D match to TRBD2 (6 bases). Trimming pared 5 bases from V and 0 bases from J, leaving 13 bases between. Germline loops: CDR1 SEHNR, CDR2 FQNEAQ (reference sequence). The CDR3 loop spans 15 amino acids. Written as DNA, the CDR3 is TGTGCCAGCAGCCCCGGTGGGGGGTACCAAGAGACCCAGTACTTC. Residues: CASSPGGGYQETQYF.

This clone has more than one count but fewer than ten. CDR3 protein: CASSLPDEQFF. The CDR3 DNA reads TGTGCCAGCAGCTTACCGGATGAGCAGTTCTTC. J is TRBJ2-1 and V is TRBV11-2; no clear D gene. This CDR3 has 11 amino acids. Germline-derived CDR1 and CDR2 are SGHAT and FQNNGV. The V end lost 2 bases, the J end lost 8 bases, and 4 bases lay between the germline ends.

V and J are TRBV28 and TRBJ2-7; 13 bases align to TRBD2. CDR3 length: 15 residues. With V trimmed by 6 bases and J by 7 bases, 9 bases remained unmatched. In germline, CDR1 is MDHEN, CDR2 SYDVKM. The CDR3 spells CASSTLAGGLNEQYF. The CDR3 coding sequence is TGTGCCAGCAGCACACTAGCGGGAGGGCTTAATGAGCAGTACTTC.

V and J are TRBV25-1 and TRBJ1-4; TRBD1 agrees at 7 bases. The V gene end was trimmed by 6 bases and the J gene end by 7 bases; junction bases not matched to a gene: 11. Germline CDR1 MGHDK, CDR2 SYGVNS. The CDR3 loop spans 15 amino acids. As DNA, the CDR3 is TGTGCCAGCAGAGAGCGACAGGGAGGGGGTGAAAAACTGTTTTTT. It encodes CASRERQGGGEKLFF. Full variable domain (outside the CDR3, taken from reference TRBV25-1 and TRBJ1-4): EADIYQTPRYLVIGTGKKITLECSQTMGHDKMYWYQQDPGMELHLIHYSYGVNSTEKGDLSSESTVSRIRTEHFPLTLESARPSHTSQYLCASRERQGGGEKLFFGSGTQLSVL.

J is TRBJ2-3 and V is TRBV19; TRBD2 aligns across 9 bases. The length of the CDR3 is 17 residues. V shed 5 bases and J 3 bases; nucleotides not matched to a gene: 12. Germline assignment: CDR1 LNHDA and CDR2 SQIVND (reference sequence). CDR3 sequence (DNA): TGTGCCAGTAGTCCCCCTCCGACTAGCGGAGATACAGATACGCAGTATTTT. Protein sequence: CASSPPPTSGDTDTQYF.

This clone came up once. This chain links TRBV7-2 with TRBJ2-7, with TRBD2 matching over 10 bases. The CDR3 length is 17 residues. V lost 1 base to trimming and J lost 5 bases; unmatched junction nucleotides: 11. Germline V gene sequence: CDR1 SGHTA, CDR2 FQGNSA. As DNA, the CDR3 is TGTGCCAGCAGCTTAGTAGGACTAGCGGAGCAACACAACGAGCAGTACTTC. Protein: CASSLVGLAEQHNEQYF.

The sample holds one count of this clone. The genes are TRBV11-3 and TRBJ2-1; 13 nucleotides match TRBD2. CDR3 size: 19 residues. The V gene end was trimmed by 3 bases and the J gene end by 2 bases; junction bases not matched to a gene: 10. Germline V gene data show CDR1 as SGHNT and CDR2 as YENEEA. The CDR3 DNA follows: TGTGCCAGCAGCTTTTCCGCAGGACTAGCGGGAGCCCCCTACAATGAGCAGTTCTTC. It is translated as CASSFSAGLAGAPYNEQFF.

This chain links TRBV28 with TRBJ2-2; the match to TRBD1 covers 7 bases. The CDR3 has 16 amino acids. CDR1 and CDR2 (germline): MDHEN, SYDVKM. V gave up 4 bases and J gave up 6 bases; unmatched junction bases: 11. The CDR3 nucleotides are TGTGCCAGCAGTTCCGGGACAGTCCGTAAGGCCGGGGAGCTGTTTTTT. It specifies CASSSGTVRKAGELFF. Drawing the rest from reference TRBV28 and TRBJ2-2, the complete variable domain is DVKVTQSSRYLVKRTGEKVFLECVQDMDHENMFWYRQDPGLGLRLIYFSYDVKMKEKGDIPEGYSVSREKKERFSLILESASTNQTSMYLCASSSGTVRKAGELFFGEGSRLTVL.

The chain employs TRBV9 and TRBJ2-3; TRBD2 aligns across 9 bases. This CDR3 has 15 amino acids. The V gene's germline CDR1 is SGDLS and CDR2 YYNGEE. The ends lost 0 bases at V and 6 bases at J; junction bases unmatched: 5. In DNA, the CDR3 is TGTGCCAGCAGCGTAGGGGCGGGAGGGGCCGATACGCAGTATTTT. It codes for CASSVGAGGADTQYF.

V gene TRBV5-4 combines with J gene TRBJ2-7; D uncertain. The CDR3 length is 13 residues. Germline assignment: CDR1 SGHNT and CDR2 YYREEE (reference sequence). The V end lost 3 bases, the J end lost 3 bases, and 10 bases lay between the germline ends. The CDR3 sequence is CASSSGRSYEQYF. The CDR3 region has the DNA TGTGCCAGCAGCTCTGGAAGGAGCTACGAGCAGTACTTC.

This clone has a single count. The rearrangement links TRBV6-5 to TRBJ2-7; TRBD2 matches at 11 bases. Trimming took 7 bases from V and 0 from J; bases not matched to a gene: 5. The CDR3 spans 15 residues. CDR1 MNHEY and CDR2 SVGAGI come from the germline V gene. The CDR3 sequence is CASTPGTSGSYEQYF. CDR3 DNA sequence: TGTGCCAGCACCCCCGGGACTAGCGGCTCCTACGAGCAGTACTTC.

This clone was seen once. In nucleotides, the CDR3 is TGCGCCAGCAAGGACAGGGGCATTGGGGAGCTGTTTTTT. It translates to CASKDRGIGELFF. V and J are TRBV5-1 and TRBJ2-2; 9 bases are shared with TRBD1. Germline V CDR1 and CDR2: SGHRS, YFSETQ. The CDR3 contains 13 residues. J gave up 8 bases and V 6 bases, and 5 bases lay outside the gene matches.

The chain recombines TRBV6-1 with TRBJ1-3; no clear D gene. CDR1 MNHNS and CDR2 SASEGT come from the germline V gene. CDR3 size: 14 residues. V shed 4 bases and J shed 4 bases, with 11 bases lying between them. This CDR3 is CASSGVMSGNTIYF. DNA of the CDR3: TGTGCCAGCAGTGGGGTTATGTCGGGAAACACCATATATTTT.

CDR3 DNA: TGTGCCAGCAGTCCCGGTCCCGGGACTAGTGGCACAGATACGCAGTATTTT. It yields the protein CASSPGPGTSGTDTQYF. V is TRBV28 and J is TRBJ2-3, with 8 bases matching TRBD2. The V and J ends lost 5 bases and 1 base, in that order; junction bases with no gene match: 11. The CDR3 length is 17 residues. Germline V gene data show CDR1 as MDHEN and CDR2 as SYDVKM.

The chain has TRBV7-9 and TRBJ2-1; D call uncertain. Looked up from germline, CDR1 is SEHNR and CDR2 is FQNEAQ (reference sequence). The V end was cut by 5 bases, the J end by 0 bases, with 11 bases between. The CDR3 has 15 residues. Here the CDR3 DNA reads TGTGCCAGCAGCCCAGCGACCGTCTCCTACAATGAGCAGTTCTTC. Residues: CASSPATVSYNEQFF.

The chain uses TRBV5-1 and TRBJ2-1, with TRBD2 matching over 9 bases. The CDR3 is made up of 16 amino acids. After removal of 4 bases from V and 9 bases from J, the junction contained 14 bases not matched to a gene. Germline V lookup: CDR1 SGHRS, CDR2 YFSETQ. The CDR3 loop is CASSPYSGRGHGEQFF. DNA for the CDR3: TGCGCCAGCAGCCCATATAGCGGGAGAGGGCATGGTGAGCAGTTCTTC. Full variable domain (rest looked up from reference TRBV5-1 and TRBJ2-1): KAGVTQTPRYLIKTRGQQVTLSCSPISGHRSVSWYQQTPGQGLQFLFEYFSETQRNKGNFPGRFSGRQFSNSRSEMNVSTLELGDSALYLCASSPYSGRGHGEQFFGPGTRLTVL.

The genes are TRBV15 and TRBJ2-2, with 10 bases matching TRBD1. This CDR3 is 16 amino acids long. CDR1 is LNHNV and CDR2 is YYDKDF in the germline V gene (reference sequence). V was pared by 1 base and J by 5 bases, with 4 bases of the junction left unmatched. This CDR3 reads CATSRVPGQGTGELFF. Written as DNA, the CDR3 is TGTGCCACCAGCAGAGTCCCGGGACAGGGGACCGGGGAGCTGTTTTTT.

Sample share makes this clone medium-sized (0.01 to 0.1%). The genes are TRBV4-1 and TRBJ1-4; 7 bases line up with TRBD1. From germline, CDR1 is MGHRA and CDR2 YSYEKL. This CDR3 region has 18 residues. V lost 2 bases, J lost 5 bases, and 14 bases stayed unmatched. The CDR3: CASSQKRWTGTVNEKLFF. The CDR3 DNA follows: TGCGCCAGCAGCCAAAAACGTTGGACCGGGACAGTGAATGAAAAACTGTTTTTT.

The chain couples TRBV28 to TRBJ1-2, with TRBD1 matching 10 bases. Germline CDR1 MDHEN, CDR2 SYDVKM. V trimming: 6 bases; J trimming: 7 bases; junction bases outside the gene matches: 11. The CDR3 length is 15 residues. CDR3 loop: CASRARQGAVGGYTF. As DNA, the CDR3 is TGTGCCAGCAGAGCCAGACAGGGGGCGGTAGGTGGCTACACCTTC.

The CDR3 DNA sequence: TGTGCCAGCAGCTTGAGAGCGGGTACCTCATACAATGAGCAGTTCTTC. Its protein product is CASSLRAGTSYNEQFF. This chain connects TRBV11-3 to TRBJ2-1; possibly TRBD2 for D (6 bases). This CDR3 region has 16 residues. Germline CDR1 SGHNT, CDR2 YENEEA. The germline V and J ends were trimmed by 3 bases and 4 bases, with 16 bases remaining between them.

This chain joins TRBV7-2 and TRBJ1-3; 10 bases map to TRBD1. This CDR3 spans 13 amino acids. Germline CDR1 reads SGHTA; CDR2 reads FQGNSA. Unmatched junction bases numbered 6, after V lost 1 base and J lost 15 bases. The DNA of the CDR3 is TGTGCCAGCAGCTTAGACGGGACAGGGGCTAAATATTTT. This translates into CASSLDGTGAKYF.

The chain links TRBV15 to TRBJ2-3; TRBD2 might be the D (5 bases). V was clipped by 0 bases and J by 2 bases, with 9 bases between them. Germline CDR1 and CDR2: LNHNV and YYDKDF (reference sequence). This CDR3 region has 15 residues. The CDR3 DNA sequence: TGTGCCACCAGCAGAGATGGGAGAGACACAGATACGCAGTATTTT. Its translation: CATSRDGRDTDTQYF.

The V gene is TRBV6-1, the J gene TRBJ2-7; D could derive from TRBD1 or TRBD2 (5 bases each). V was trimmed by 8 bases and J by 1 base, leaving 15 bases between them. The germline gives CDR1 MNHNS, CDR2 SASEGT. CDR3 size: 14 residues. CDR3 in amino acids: CASRWGTLSYEQYF. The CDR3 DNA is TGTGCCAGCCGGTGGGGGACGCTATCCTACGAGCAGTACTTC.

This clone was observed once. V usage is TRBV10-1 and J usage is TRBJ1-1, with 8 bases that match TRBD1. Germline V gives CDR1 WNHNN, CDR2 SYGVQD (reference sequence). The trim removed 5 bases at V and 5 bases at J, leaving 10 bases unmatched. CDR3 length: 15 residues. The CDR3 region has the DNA TGCGCCAGCAGTCCCGGTTACAGGGGGAATACTGAAGCTTTCTTT. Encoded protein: CASSPGYRGNTEAFF.

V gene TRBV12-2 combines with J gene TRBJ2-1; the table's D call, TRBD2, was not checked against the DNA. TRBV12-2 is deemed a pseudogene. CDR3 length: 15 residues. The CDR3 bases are TGTGCAAGTCGCCGGACTAGCGGGATTTACAATGAGCAGTTCTTC. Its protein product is CASRRTSGIYNEQFF.

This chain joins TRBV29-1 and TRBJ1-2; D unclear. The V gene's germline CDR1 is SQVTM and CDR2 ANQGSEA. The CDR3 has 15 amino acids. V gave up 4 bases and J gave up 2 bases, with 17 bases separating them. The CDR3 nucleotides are TGCAGCGTTGGGGCCCCCGGCCGATCCAACTATGGCTACACCTTC. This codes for CSVGAPGRSNYGYTF.

The CDR3 coding sequence is TGTGCCAGCAGTTTCAGGACAGCCCTGAACACTGAAGCTTTCTTT. It translates to CASSFRTALNTEAFF. The chain combines TRBV27 with TRBJ1-1; D is perhaps TRBD1 (6 bases). V lost 3 bases and J lost 0, with 11 bases in between. This CDR3 is 15 amino acids long. CDR1 MNHEY and CDR2 SMNVEV come from the germline V gene (reference sequence).

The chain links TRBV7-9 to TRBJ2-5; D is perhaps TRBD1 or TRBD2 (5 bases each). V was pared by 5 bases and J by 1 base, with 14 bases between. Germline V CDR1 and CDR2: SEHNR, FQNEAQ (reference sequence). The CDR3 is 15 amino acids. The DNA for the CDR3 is TGTGCCAGCAGCCCGGGACGGCGACCCCAAGAGACCCAGTACTTC. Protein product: CASSPGRRPQETQYF.